These 13 T cell receptor beta chains came from one sample sequenced in a study of blood T cell repertoires in COVID-19. Method: immunoSEQ multiplex PCR; TCRdb's copy keeps in-frame clones and lacks some. The sample yields 130,000 to 150,000 clones, 87% seen once. The sequenced sample consisted of peripheral blood. These receptors were collected from a woman between 40 and 50 years old with acute or convalescent COVID-19.

The chain joins TRBV20-1 to TRBJ1-2; D possibly corresponds to TRBD1 (5 bases). Germline CDR1 is DFQATT and CDR2 is SNEGSKA (reference sequence). Trimming stripped 3 bases from V and 1 base from J, with 12 bases between. CDR3 length: 14 residues. Here the CDR3 reads CSASAGAVNYGYTF. DNA of the CDR3: TGCAGTGCTAGTGCTGGGGCAGTTAACTATGGCTACACCTTC.

The rearrangement uses TRBV18 and TRBJ1-3; TRBD1 might be the D (6 bases). Germline V gene lookup returns CDR1 KGHSH and CDR2 LQKENI. The CDR3 runs 15 residues. V lost 3 bases and J 2 bases, leaving 11 bases between the germline ends. The CDR3 is CASSPNRDAGNTIYF. The CDR3 DNA is TGTGCCAGCTCACCCAACAGGGATGCTGGAAACACCATATATTTT.

The chain is built from TRBV5-6 and TRBJ1-5, with 7 bases aligning to TRBD1. CDR1 and CDR2 (germline): SGHDT, YYEEEE. The CDR3 spans 15 residues. V was pared by 5 bases and J by 2 bases, with 7 bases of the junction left unmatched. CDR3 DNA sequence: TGTGCCAGCAGTCGACAGGGTTTGGGCAATCAGCCCCAGCATTTT. This gives the protein CASSRQGLGNQPQHF.

The chain employs TRBV12-3 or TRBV12-4 and TRBJ1-6; no firm D call. The CDR3 extends over 12 amino acids. V gave up 7 bases and J gave up 11 bases, with 12 bases separating them. CDR3 region: CASTTVWAPLHF. CDR3 DNA sequence: TGTGCCAGCACCACAGTGTGGGCACCCCTCCACTTT.

This chain links TRBV5-1 with TRBJ2-1; 13 positions match TRBD2. CDR1 and CDR2 (germline): SGHRS, YFSETQ. This CDR3 contains 17 residues. Trimming cost V 0 bases and J 8 bases; bases outside gene matches: 8. CDR3: CASSLAGGLAGSDEQFF. CDR3 in DNA: TGCGCCAGCAGCTTGGCCGGGGGACTAGCGGGATCGGATGAGCAGTTCTTC.

The chain recombines TRBV15 with TRBJ1-1; a possible D gene is TRBD1 (6 bases). V was trimmed by 2 bases and J by 6 bases, leaving 13 bases between them. The CDR3 loop spans 14 amino acids. From germline, CDR1 is LNHNV and CDR2 YYDKDF (reference sequence). As DNA, the CDR3 is TGTGCCACCAGCAGAACAGGGTGGAGTCCTGAAGCTTTCTTT. Its translation: CATSRTGWSPEAFF.

The chain combines TRBV28 with TRBJ1-2; TRBD1 agrees at 8 bases. This CDR3 contains 13 residues. The J segment lost 5 bases and the V segment lost 4 bases, leaving 3 bases of the junction unmatched. Looked up from germline, CDR1 is MDHEN and CDR2 is SYDVKM. The CDR3: CASSWTGSYGYTF. The CDR3 nucleotides read TGTGCCAGCAGTTGGACAGGGAGTTATGGCTACACCTTC.

This clone occurred a few times. The chain has TRBV25-1 and TRBJ1-1; D not resolved. V was cut by 1 base and J by 8 bases, with 11 bases left in between. In germline, CDR1 is MGHDK, CDR2 SYGVNS. CDR3 length: 13 amino acids. The CDR3 region has the DNA TGTGCCAGCAGTGAATCAGACACCGTGGAAGCTTTCTTT. It translates to CASSESDTVEAFF.

The chain combines TRBV27 with TRBJ1-4, with D possibly matching TRBD1 (6 bases). Per the germline V gene, CDR1 is MNHEY and CDR2 is SMNVEV (reference sequence). The CDR3 runs to 14 residues. The V gene lost 2 bases and the J gene lost 6 bases, with 10 bases spanning the gap. The CDR3 DNA is TGTGCCAGCAGTTTACAGGGGAGGGATGAAAAACTGTTTTTT. Protein sequence: CASSLQGRDEKLFF. The variable domain in full, completed from reference TRBV27 and TRBJ1-4, reads EAQVTQNPRYLITVTGKKLTVTCSQNMNHEYMSWYRQDPGLGLRQIYYSMNVEVTDKGDVPEGYKVSRKEKRNFPLILESPSPNQTSLYFCASSLQGRDEKLFFGSGTQLSVL.

This chain connects TRBV4-1 to TRBJ2-5, with TRBD1 matching 7 bases. Per germline, CDR1 MGHRA and CDR2 YSYEKL. V trimming: 1 base; J trimming: 5 bases; junction bases outside the gene matches: 7. The CDR3 contains 15 residues. The CDR3 here is CASSQVAGGVETQYF. The CDR3 DNA sequence: TGCGCCAGCAGCCAAGTAGCAGGGGGTGTTGAGACCCAGTACTTC.

The chain couples TRBV7-9 to TRBJ2-7; no reliable D call. Trimming stripped 5 bases from V and 9 bases from J, with 17 bases between. The CDR3 runs to 13 residues. Germline V gene data show CDR1 as SEHNR and CDR2 as FQNEAQ (reference sequence). The CDR3 DNA reads TGTGCCAGCAGCCCCAGATCCGACTCCGGGCAGTACTTC. Translation gives CASSPRSDSGQYF.

This rearrangement joins TRBV19 to TRBJ1-2; D gene unclear. CDR3 length equals 12 residues. From germline, CDR1 is LNHDA and CDR2 SQIVND (reference sequence). The V and J ends lost 0 bases and 4 bases respectively, with 3 bases between them. The CDR3 sequence: CASSIDLYGYTF. CDR3 DNA: TGTGCCAGTAGTATAGACCTCTATGGCTACACCTTC.

DNA of the CDR3: TGCAGCGCCTCGACCGGGACAGAATTTTCCTATGGCTACACCTTC. Encoded protein: CSASTGTEFSYGYTF. The chain couples TRBV29-1 to TRBJ1-2; 7 nucleotides match TRBD1. The CDR3 consists of 15 residues. The V gene's germline CDR1 is SQVTM and CDR2 ANQGSEA. Unmatched junction bases numbered 15, after V lost 7 bases and J lost 4 bases.